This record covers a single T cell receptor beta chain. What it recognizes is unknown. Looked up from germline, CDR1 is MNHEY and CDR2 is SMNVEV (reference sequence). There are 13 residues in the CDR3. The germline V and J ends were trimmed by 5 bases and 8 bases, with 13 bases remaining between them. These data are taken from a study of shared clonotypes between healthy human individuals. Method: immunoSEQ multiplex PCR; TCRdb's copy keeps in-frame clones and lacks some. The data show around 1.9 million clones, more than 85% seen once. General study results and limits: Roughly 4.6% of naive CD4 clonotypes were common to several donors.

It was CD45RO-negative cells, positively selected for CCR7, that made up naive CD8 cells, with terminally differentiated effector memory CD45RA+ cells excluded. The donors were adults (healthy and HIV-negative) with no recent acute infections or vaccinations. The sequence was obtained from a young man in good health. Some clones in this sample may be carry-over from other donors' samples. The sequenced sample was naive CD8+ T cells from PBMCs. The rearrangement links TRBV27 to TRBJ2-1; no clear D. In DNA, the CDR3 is TGTGCCAGCAGTATACTTAACATGGATGAGCAGTTCTTC. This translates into CASSILNMDEQFF.